This T cell receptor (beta chain) was obtained from a study of blood T cell repertoires in COVID-19. Method: immunoSEQ multiplex PCR; TCRdb's copy keeps in-frame clones and lacks some. The sample gives over 150,000 clones, around 94% of which show up once; 0.76% is in the top ten. Germline CDR1 SGHAT, CDR2 FQDESV (reference sequence). This CDR3 has 15 amino acids. Trimming removed 1 base from V and 0 bases from J, with 6 bases in between. This chain joins TRBV11-1 and TRBJ2-2; D not certain. Source material: peripheral blood. This clonotype was sampled from a man aged 30-40 years with COVID-19, enrolled during active disease. DNA of the CDR3: TGTGCCAGCAGCTTAGAACTATCGAACACCGGGGAGCTGTTTTTT. Protein: CASSLELSNTGELFF. The full variable domain, in which reference TRBV11-1 and TRBJ2-2 provide the parts outside the CDR3, is EAEVAQSPRYKITEKSQAVAFWCDPISGHATLYWYRQILGQGPELLVQFQDESVVDDSQLPKDRFSAERLKGVDSTLKIQPAELGDSAMYLCASSLELSNTGELFFGEGSRLTVL.